One and the same sample provided the 27 T cell receptor beta chains below, sequenced in a study of blood T cell repertoires in COVID-19. Data came from immunoSEQ multiplex PCR; TCRdb stores just in-frame clones and leaves some out. This repertoire shows over 95,000 clones, around 85% found once; its top ten account for 5% to 6%. What was sequenced was peripheral blood. The receptor source for this set is a woman aged 55-69 years with COVID-19, enrolled during active disease.

The chain links TRBV29-1 to TRBJ2-5; a weak D match, TRBD1 (6 bases). This CDR3 is built from 13 residues. Germline-derived CDR1 and CDR2 are SQVTM and ANQGSEA. V shed 6 bases and J shed 1 base, with 12 bases lying between them. The CDR3 DNA sequence: TGCAGCGTGGCCGGACAGTTCCAAGAGACCCAGTACTTC. Amino acids: CSVAGQFQETQYF. Full variable domain (outside the CDR3, taken from reference TRBV29-1 and TRBJ2-5): SAVISQKPSRDICQRGTSLTIQCQVDSQVTMMFWYRQQPGQSLTLIATANQGSEATYESGFVIDKFPISRPNLTFSTLTVSNMSPEDSSIYLCSVAGQFQETQYFGPGTRLLVL.

The V gene is TRBV27, the J gene TRBJ1-2; 9 nucleotides match TRBD1. The CDR3 runs to 16 residues. The germline gives CDR1 MNHEY, CDR2 SMNVEV (reference sequence). V gave up 3 bases and J gave up 3 bases; unmatched junction bases: 8. The CDR3 sequence is CASSFFTGGTHYGYTF. The CDR3 DNA follows: TGTGCCAGCAGTTTTTTTACAGGGGGCACTCACTATGGCTACACCTTC.

This clone occurred a few times. The chain employs TRBV4-2 and TRBJ2-7; TRBD2 agrees at 8 bases. The CDR3 extends over 16 amino acids. Germline loops: CDR1 LGHNA, CDR2 YNFKEQ. The trim removed 0 bases at V and 1 base at J, leaving 5 bases unmatched. The CDR3 sequence is CASSQDPGLESYEQYF. The CDR3 coding sequence is TGTGCCAGCAGCCAAGATCCGGGACTAGAGTCCTACGAGCAGTACTTC.

This chain uses TRBV7-8 with TRBJ2-7; TRBD1 matches at 7 bases. The V and J ends lost 0 bases and 4 bases, in that order; junction bases with no gene match: 6. This CDR3 is built from 15 residues. Germline V gives CDR1 SGHVS, CDR2 FQNEAQ. The CDR3 protein is CASSLAPGGSYEQYF. As DNA, the CDR3 is TGTGCCAGCAGCTTAGCGCCAGGGGGTAGTTACGAGCAGTACTTC.

The count of this clone is one. The V gene is TRBV7-8, the J gene TRBJ1-5; no reliable D call. Germline CDR1 is SGHVS and CDR2 is FQNEAQ. Between the trimmed V and J ends, which lost 0 bases and 0 bases, there was a span of 6 bases. The CDR3 consists of 15 residues. In DNA, the CDR3 is TGTGCCAGCAGCTTAGCGGTCTATAGCAATCAGCCCCAGCATTTT. Translation: CASSLAVYSNQPQHF.

The chain carries TRBV7-9 and TRBJ1-6; unclear D gene. There are 12 residues in the CDR3. V was shortened by 5 bases and J by 10 bases, with 9 bases between the two germline ends. CDR1 and CDR2 from the germline V gene are SEHNR and FQNEAQ (reference sequence). The CDR3 DNA follows: TGTGCCAGCAGCCCGGAGGACTCACCCCTCCACTTT. The encoded protein is CASSPEDSPLHF. The full variable domain, rest sourced from reference TRBV7-9 and TRBJ1-6, is DTGVSQNPRHKITKRGQNVTFRCDPISEHNRLYWYRQTLGQGPEFLTYFQNEAQLEKSRLLSDRFSAERPKGSFSTLEIQRTEQGDSAMYLCASSPEDSPLHFGNGTRLTVT.

This clone has a single count. V and J are TRBV5-1 and TRBJ2-7, with 8 bases fitting TRBD1. The germline gives CDR1 SGHRS, CDR2 YFSETQ. The CDR3 runs 15 residues. J lost 2 bases, V lost 1 base, and 5 bases had no gene match. CDR3: CASSLRDRLTYEQYF. In DNA, the CDR3 is TGCGCCAGCAGCTTGCGGGACAGGTTGACCTACGAGCAGTACTTC.

This clone was detected a few times. The chain links TRBV18 to TRBJ2-7, with 8 bases matching TRBD1. Trimming at V came to 0 bases and at J to 6 bases, leaving 1 base not matched to a gene. Germline loops: CDR1 KGHSH, CDR2 LQKENI. The CDR3 is made up of 13 amino acids. The CDR3 DNA follows: TGTGCCAGCTCACCACCCGACAGGGGCGAGCAGTACTTC. Translation gives CASSPPDRGEQYF.

The chain uses TRBV30 and TRBJ1-2; 10 bases line up with TRBD1. V shed 2 bases and J 4 bases; nucleotides not matched to a gene: 4. Germline V CDR1 and CDR2: GTSNPN, SVGIG (reference sequence). The CDR3 has 14 amino acids. The CDR3 DNA reads TGTGCCTGGAGTCGGGACAGGGGTAGCTATGGCTACACCTTC. Its protein product is CAWSRDRGSYGYTF.

The chain joins TRBV7-2 to TRBJ1-4; no clear D gene. Trimming cost V 1 base and J 8 bases, with 11 bases left between them. Germline values: CDR1 SGHTA, CDR2 FQGNSA. The CDR3 consists of 14 residues. The CDR3 here is CASSLVGRGEKLFF. In nucleotides, the CDR3 is TGTGCCAGCAGCTTAGTGGGCAGAGGGGAAAAACTGTTTTTT.

This chain links TRBV4-1 with TRBJ1-3; D gene unclear. The germline V and J ends were trimmed by 0 bases and 0 bases, with 12 bases remaining between them. The germline CDR1 and CDR2 sequences are MGHRA and YSYEKL. The CDR3 length is 17 residues. CDR3 sequence (DNA): TGCGCCAGCAGCCAAGATTTGGTTGGGAGCTCTGGAAACACCATATATTTT. This translates into CASSQDLVGSSGNTIYF.

This clone was recorded many times. The chain has TRBV6-5 and TRBJ2-1; 9 bases line up with TRBD2. CDR1 is MNHEY, CDR2 SVGAGI, per germline. The CDR3 loop spans 13 amino acids. The ends lost 8 bases at V and 9 bases at J; junction bases unmatched: 8. The CDR3 reads CASSSGGRGEQFF. The CDR3 bases are TGTGCCAGCTCAAGCGGGGGGCGGGGTGAGCAGTTCTTC.

The rearrangement links TRBV3-1 (or the pseudogene TRBV3-2) to TRBJ2-7; 9 positions match TRBD2. Trimming at V came to 0 bases and at J to 5 bases, leaving 14 bases not matched to a gene. CDR3 size: 18 residues. Germline CDR1 reads LGHDT; CDR2 reads YNNKEL (reference sequence). The CDR3 sequence: CASSQDDLSAGGRDEQYF. CDR3 bases: TGTGCCAGCAGCCAAGATGATTTGTCCGCGGGGGGGCGCGACGAGCAGTACTTC.

V usage is TRBV7-9 and J usage is TRBJ1-2, with TRBD1 matching over 7 bases. The junction had 5 bases not matched to a gene; V was cut back by 5 bases and J by 2 bases. The germline gives CDR1 SEHNR, CDR2 FQNEAQ (reference sequence). The CDR3 loop spans 14 amino acids. CDR3: CASSRQGINYGYTF. The CDR3 nucleotides are TGTGCCAGCAGCAGACAGGGTATAAACTATGGCTACACCTTC. The whole variable domain, remainder taken from reference TRBV7-9 and TRBJ1-2, is DTGVSQNPRHKITKRGQNVTFRCDPISEHNRLYWYRQTLGQGPEFLTYFQNEAQLEKSRLLSDRFSAERPKGSFSTLEIQRTEQGDSAMYLCASSRQGINYGYTFGSGTRLTVV.

Concerning this clone: The sample carries other DNA sequences with the same CDR3. The CDR3 DNA reads TGTGCCAGCAGTTACGCGGGGGCGCAGCCCCAGCATTTT. Its translation: CASSYAGAQPQHF. The chain is built from TRBV6-6 and TRBJ1-5, with D perhaps matching TRBD1 (6 bases). The germline CDR1 and CDR2 sequences are MNHNY and SVGAGI (reference sequence). Trimming pared 2 bases from V and 7 bases from J, leaving 9 bases between. This CDR3 spans 13 amino acids.

The chain has TRBV29-1 and TRBJ1-1, with TRBD1 matching over 7 bases. The CDR3 totals 14 residues. After removal of 6 bases from V and 3 bases from J, the junction contained 10 bases not matched to a gene. From germline, CDR1 is SQVTM and CDR2 ANQGSEA. Here the CDR3 DNA reads TGCAGCGTCGAAACACAGGGGCTACACACTGAAGCTTTCTTT. It is translated as CSVETQGLHTEAFF.

A remark on this clone: One end of the junction fails to match germline, which may point to a read error. The genes are TRBV7-8 and TRBJ2-1; D unresolved. The length of the CDR3 is 13 residues. Germline V gene sequence: CDR1 SGHVS, CDR2 FQNEAQ. This CDR3 is CASSSDSSNEQFF. Here the CDR3 DNA reads TGTGCCAGCAGCTCCGACTCCTCCAATGAGCAGTTCTTC.

This clone was seen once. V is TRBV27 and J is TRBJ2-2, with TRBD2 matching 11 bases. The CDR3 is made up of 15 amino acids. Germline CDR1 MNHEY, CDR2 SMNVEV (reference sequence). Trimming took 5 bases from V and 3 from J; bases not matched to a gene: 2. The CDR3 reads CASSLAGGHTGELFF. For the CDR3, the DNA is TGTGCCAGCAGTCTAGCGGGGGGACACACCGGGGAGCTGTTTTTT.

This chain's CDR3 is CASSLLSGADTQYF. The DNA for the CDR3 is TGTGCCAGCAGCTTACTTAGCGGGGCAGATACGCAGTATTTT. The gene calls are TRBV7-3 and TRBJ2-3, with TRBD2 matching 8 bases. The CDR3 has 14 amino acids. Germline V gene data show CDR1 as SGHTA and CDR2 as FQGTGA. Trimming took 2 bases from V and 4 from J; bases not matched to a gene: 2.

The rearrangement links TRBV10-3 to TRBJ1-4, with D possibly matching TRBD1 (5 bases). CDR3 length: 13 amino acids. Trimming cost V 10 bases and J 4 bases, with 13 bases left between them. Per the germline V gene, CDR1 is ENHRY and CDR2 is SYGVKD. Written as DNA, the CDR3 is TGTGCCACCAACGGGGGGGGTAATGAAAAACTGTTTTTT. Translating it yields CATNGGGNEKLFF.

The rearrangement links TRBV4-1 to TRBJ2-1; 9 nucleotides line up with TRBD1. CDR3 length: 14 residues. Germline V gives CDR1 MGHRA, CDR2 YSYEKL. The V segment lost 4 bases and the J segment 8 bases; nucleotides outside the gene matches: 6. CDR3 bases: TGCGCCAGCAGCCCCGGGACAGGGAGGGATGAGCAGTTCTTC. The encoded protein is CASSPGTGRDEQFF.

The rearrangement links TRBV20-1 to TRBJ2-1; maybe TRBD2 (6 bases). Per germline, CDR1 DFQATT and CDR2 SNEGSKA (reference sequence). The CDR3 consists of 11 residues. V dropped 1 base and J dropped 8 bases, with 6 bases sitting between them. As DNA, the CDR3 is TGCAGTGCTAGAGGCGGGGATGAGCAGTTCTTC. It translates to CSARGGDEQFF.

The genes are TRBV25-1 and TRBJ1-1, with 8 bases identical to TRBD1. V was pared by 6 bases and J by 3 bases, with 3 bases of the junction left unmatched. The CDR3 covers 13 residues. In germline, CDR1 is MGHDK, CDR2 SYGVNS. CDR3 DNA: TGTGCCAGCAGATCGACAGGGGACACTGAAGCTTTCTTT. It is translated as CASRSTGDTEAFF.

Written as DNA, the CDR3 is TGTGCCAGCAGCCAAGACGAGGGGCAGCGGGGGTTCTACAATGAGCAGTTCTTC. This sequence encodes CASSQDEGQRGFYNEQFF. The V and J genes are TRBV4-2 and TRBJ2-1, with 8 bases fitting TRBD2. The CDR3 totals 18 residues. CDR1 is LGHNA, CDR2 YNFKEQ, per germline. The J segment lost 3 bases and the V segment lost 0 bases, leaving 10 bases of the junction unmatched.

V gene TRBV5-1 combines with J gene TRBJ1-3, with 8 bases matching TRBD1. The V and J ends lost 2 bases and 1 base, in that order; junction bases with no gene match: 5. CDR1 is SGHRS, CDR2 YFSETQ, per germline. CDR3 length equals 16 residues. The CDR3 sequence is CASSFGQGGSGNTIYF. CDR3 bases: TGCGCCAGCAGCTTTGGACAGGGCGGTTCTGGAAACACCATATATTTT.

This chain links TRBV3-1 (or the pseudogene TRBV3-2) with TRBJ2-3, with TRBD2 identical over 9 bases. Looked up from germline, CDR1 is LGHDT and CDR2 is YNNKEL (reference sequence). This CDR3 is built from 18 residues. V shed 3 bases and J 3 bases; nucleotides not matched to a gene: 13. CDR3 DNA sequence: TGTGCCAGCAGCCACTACCTCGCCGCGGGGGGGCCGACAGATACGCAGTATTTT. It specifies CASSHYLAAGGPTDTQYF.

J is TRBJ1-2 and V is TRBV6-6, with 10 bases aligning to TRBD1. The trim removed 6 bases at V and 4 bases at J, leaving 5 bases unmatched. Germline values: CDR1 MNHNY, CDR2 SVGAGI (reference sequence). This CDR3 is 14 amino acids long. CDR3 amino acids: CASRGTGDPYGYTF. CDR3 nucleotides: TGTGCCAGCAGGGGGACAGGGGACCCCTATGGCTACACCTTC.